The present T cell receptor (beta chain) was sequenced within a study of cytomegalovirus exposure and HLA in healthy donors. Overall study findings and caveats: In a later analysis, HLA-C alleles had the fewest associated TCRs, DRB1 alleles the most.

Per germline, CDR1 KGHSH and CDR2 LQKENI. With V trimmed by 9 bases and J by 4 bases, 7 bases remained unmatched. The CDR3 has 13 residues. Points on this clone: What it binds is unknown.

This PCR relied on a set of 60 Vbeta primers and 13 Jbeta primers. The assay was immunoSEQ multiplex PCR, and TCRdb's table has in-frame clones only and misses some. Among 220,000 or so clones, 75% were seen once, and the ten largest hold under 2%. The receptor was derived from a woman aged 25 to 39 in good health and CMV-seronegative. This chain uses TRBV18 with TRBJ1-1; 8 nucleotides align to TRBD1. Sample: PBMCs. CDR3 sequence reads: CASQTGGSTEAFF. The CDR3 DNA follows: TGTGCCAGTCAAACAGGGGGGAGCACTGAAGCTTTCTTT.